The 27 T cell receptor beta chains given below trace back to one sample, sequenced in a study of cytomegalovirus exposure and HLA in healthy donors. PCR employed 60 Vbeta and 13 Jbeta primers. Produced via immunoSEQ multiplex PCR; TCRdb's table is partial and in-frame only. The top ten hold 1.5% to 1.9% of the sample, which has 150,000 to 200,000 clones, around 80% seen once. The sample was PBMCs. The receptors were sampled from a middle-aged man in good health and CMV-seronegative.

V and J are TRBV15 and TRBJ2-3; 7 nucleotides line up with TRBD1. CDR1 LNHNV and CDR2 YYDKDF come from the germline V gene (reference sequence). This CDR3 has 14 residues. Germline trimming cut 3 bases from V and 6 bases from J; bases unmatched to any gene: 6. The CDR3 DNA sequence: TGTGCCACCAGCAGTGGGAAGGGGGCTGATACGCAGTATTTT. As protein: CATSSGKGADTQYF.

V usage is TRBV9 and J usage is TRBJ2-5; 13 positions agree with TRBD2. The CDR3 covers 17 residues. Trimming at V came to 0 bases and at J to 5 bases, leaving 7 bases not matched to a gene. Germline assignment: CDR1 SGDLS and CDR2 YYNGEE. CDR3 in amino acids: CASSVGGLAGVGETQYF. CDR3 bases: TGTGCCAGCAGCGTAGGTGGACTAGCGGGAGTCGGCGAGACCCAGTACTTC.

This clone was detected a few times. The rearrangement uses TRBV7-2 and TRBJ1-1; D is perhaps TRBD1 (6 bases). The V and J ends lost 5 bases and 3 bases respectively, with 13 bases between them. This CDR3 contains 14 residues. Germline V CDR1 and CDR2: SGHTA, FQGNSA. The CDR3 loop is CASSPQGLDTEAFF. DNA for the CDR3: TGTGCCAGCAGCCCTCAGGGGCTGGACACTGAAGCTTTCTTT. The full variable domain, rest sourced from reference TRBV7-2 and TRBJ1-1, is GAGVSQSPSNKVTEKGKDVELRCDPISGHTALYWYRQSLGQGLEFLIYFQGNSAPDKSGLPSDRFSAERTGGSVSTLTIQRTQQEDSAVYLCASSPQGLDTEAFFGQGTRLTVV.

CDR3 residues: CAWTREAGGPGNEQFF. CDR3 DNA: TGTGCCTGGACCAGGGAGGCGGGAGGGCCAGGCAATGAGCAGTTCTTC. J is TRBJ2-1 and V is TRBV30, with 9 bases lining up with TRBD2. V lost 4 bases to trimming and J lost 6 bases; unmatched junction nucleotides: 13. The CDR3 totals 16 residues. Germline CDR1 GTSNPN, CDR2 SVGIG (reference sequence).

This clone was counted a few times. The chain employs TRBV7-3 and TRBJ2-3; D not resolved. The CDR3 contains 14 residues. V was trimmed by 4 bases and J by 2 bases, leaving 10 bases between them. CDR1 is SGHTA, CDR2 FQGTGA, per germline. The CDR3 nucleotides are TGTGCCAGCAGCTCGACTGCGATCACAGATACGCAGTATTTT. Its protein is CASSSTAITDTQYF.

The rearrangement joins TRBV5-1 to TRBJ2-1; TRBD1 matches at 9 bases. Germline V gives CDR1 SGHRS, CDR2 YFSETQ. J was trimmed by 7 bases and V by 0 bases; bases with no gene match: 5. The CDR3 is 15 residues long. The DNA of the CDR3 is TGCGCCAGCAGCTTGGTCCCGGACAGGGGAAATGAGCAGTTCTTC. The encoded protein is CASSLVPDRGNEQFF.

The genes are TRBV2 and TRBJ1-3, with TRBD1 as a possible D gene (5 bases). The V and J ends lost 6 bases and 2 bases respectively, with 14 bases between them. This CDR3 is built from 15 residues. From germline, CDR1 is SNHLY and CDR2 FYNNEI. CDR3 sequence: CASSFQGSPGNTIYF. The CDR3 DNA reads as TGTGCCAGCAGCTTTCAGGGAAGTCCTGGAAACACCATATATTTT. The full variable domain, with the rest looked up from reference TRBV2 and TRBJ1-3, is EPEVTQTPSHQVTQMGQEVILRCVPISNHLYFYWYRQILGQKVEFLVSFYNNEISEKSEIFDDQFSVERPDGSNFTLKIRSTKLEDSAMYFCASSFQGSPGNTIYFGEGSWLTVV.

The genes are TRBV7-9 and TRBJ2-1; D uncertain. The CDR3 covers 12 residues. CDR1 and CDR2 from the germline V gene are SEHNR and FQNEAQ (reference sequence). Trimming removed 6 bases from V and 4 bases from J, with 7 bases in between. The CDR3 DNA sequence: TGTGCCAGCAGGACTGGATACAATGAGCAGTTCTTC. The encoded protein is CASRTGYNEQFF.

The chain is built from TRBV30 and TRBJ1-5; D not certain. The CDR3 is 14 amino acids. V was trimmed by 1 base and J by 0 bases, leaving 7 bases between them. Germline V lookup: CDR1 GTSNPN, CDR2 SVGIG (reference sequence). The CDR3: CAWSAENSNQPQHF. Here the CDR3 DNA reads TGTGCCTGGAGTGCGGAGAATAGCAATCAGCCCCAGCATTTT.

This chain joins TRBV19 and TRBJ2-7; D is possibly TRBD2 (5 bases). The CDR3 covers 12 residues. The V gene lost 3 bases and the J gene lost 6 bases, with 9 bases spanning the gap. CDR1 is LNHDA, CDR2 SQIVND, per germline (reference sequence). CDR3 in amino acids: CASSMGGFEQYF. The CDR3 bases are TGTGCCAGTAGTATGGGCGGGTTCGAGCAGTACTTC.

This chain joins TRBV6-5 and TRBJ2-5; 10 bases are shared with TRBD1. V shed 7 bases, J shed 6 bases, and the junction held 8 bases outside the gene matches. This CDR3 is built from 14 residues. Germline CDR1 and CDR2: MNHEY and SVGAGI. The chain's CDR3 is CASTSRTGGKTQYF. In nucleotides, the CDR3 is TGTGCCAGCACCTCTAGGACAGGGGGAAAGACCCAGTACTTC.

The CDR3 DNA sequence: TGTGCCAGCAGCTTCCAACAGGGGACGGAGCAGCCCCAGCATTTT. Translation: CASSFQQGTEQPQHF. The V and J genes are TRBV7-9 and TRBJ1-5; TRBD1 agrees at 7 bases. The CDR3 runs to 15 residues. Per the germline V gene, CDR1 is SEHNR and CDR2 is FQNEAQ (reference sequence). Trimming cost V 3 bases and J 7 bases; bases outside gene matches: 9.

This chain connects TRBV7-6 to TRBJ2-1; D not certain. The CDR3 spans 16 residues. Trimming removed 4 bases at V and 0 bases at J, with 13 bases between. From germline, CDR1 is SGHVS and CDR2 FNYEAQ. DNA for the CDR3: TGTGCCAGCAGCTACGGAGCGCAAAGCTCCTACAATGAGCAGTTCTTC. Encoded protein: CASSYGAQSSYNEQFF.

V and J are TRBV9 and TRBJ2-3; 11 bases align to TRBD2. The germline CDR1 and CDR2 sequences are SGDLS and YYNGEE. V lost 4 bases and J lost 1; bases outside the gene matches: 2. CDR3 length equals 15 residues. In DNA form, the CDR3 reads TGTGCCAGCAGCCTGGGACTAGCGGGCACAGATACGCAGTATTTT. It encodes CASSLGLAGTDTQYF.

The V gene is TRBV18, the J gene TRBJ2-3, with D maybe TRBD2 (6 bases). Germline loops: CDR1 KGHSH, CDR2 LQKENI. The length of the CDR3 is 17 residues. Trimming shortened V by 3 bases and J by 1 base, and 17 bases separated the two germline ends. CDR3 DNA: TGTGCCAGCTCACCCTTACCGCCGACTAGTGGCACAGATACGCAGTATTTT. Translation: CASSPLPPTSGTDTQYF.

The gene calls are TRBV19 and TRBJ2-5, with D maybe TRBD1 (5 bases). V was cut by 5 bases and J by 2 bases, with 9 bases left in between. CDR3 length: 13 residues. Looked up from germline, CDR1 is LNHDA and CDR2 is SQIVND (reference sequence). The CDR3 loop is CASSDSTQETQYF. DNA for the CDR3: TGTGCCAGTAGTGACAGTACACAAGAGACCCAGTACTTC.

V and J are TRBV27 and TRBJ1-5; maybe TRBD1 (5 bases). Trimming pared 5 bases from V and 5 bases from J, leaving 16 bases between. Germline V gene lookup returns CDR1 MNHEY and CDR2 SMNVEV (reference sequence). The CDR3 loop spans 15 amino acids. CDR3 DNA: TGTGCCAGCAGTCCATGGGACGGAGGGGATCAGCCCCAGCATTTT. Its translation is CASSPWDGGDQPQHF.

The rearrangement joins TRBV2 to TRBJ2-1; D ambiguous. Per the germline V gene, CDR1 is SNHLY and CDR2 is FYNNEI. The CDR3 totals 13 residues. V lost 1 base, J lost 6 bases, and 7 bases lay in between. The CDR3 sequence is CASSEGYFNEQFF. The CDR3, as DNA: TGTGCCAGCAGTGAAGGTTACTTCAATGAGCAGTTCTTC.

V usage is TRBV7-2 and J usage is TRBJ2-7, with D possibly TRBD2 on 6 matching bases. This CDR3 is 15 amino acids long. V lost 0 bases and J lost 4, with 13 bases in between. The V gene's germline CDR1 is SGHTA and CDR2 FQGNSA. The CDR3 nucleotides read TGTGCCAGCAGCTTAGCTGGCGGGAACCCGTACGAGCAGTACTTC. Translation gives CASSLAGGNPYEQYF.

V usage is TRBV11-3 and J usage is TRBJ1-5; D gene uncertain. V gave up 0 bases and J gave up 0 bases, with 9 bases separating them. The CDR3 contains 16 residues. Germline V lookup: CDR1 SGHNT, CDR2 YENEEA. CDR3 amino acids: CASSLDSNYSNQPQHF. The CDR3 nucleotides are TGTGCCAGCAGCTTAGATAGTAATTATAGCAATCAGCCCCAGCATTTT.

The chain uses TRBV29-1 and TRBJ2-5; perhaps TRBD1 as D (5 bases). The CDR3 spans 12 residues. V was clipped by 6 bases and J by 3 bases, with 11 bases between them. The V gene's germline CDR1 is SQVTM and CDR2 ANQGSEA. The CDR3 bases are TGCAGCGTCGGACACACGGAAGAGACCCAGTACTTC. Translated, it gives CSVGHTEETQYF.

The chain employs TRBV27 and TRBJ1-1, with D hard to call. From germline, CDR1 is MNHEY and CDR2 SMNVEV (reference sequence). This CDR3 is 15 amino acids long. Trimming took off 5 bases at V and 5 bases at J, with 18 bases between the two ends. DNA for the CDR3: TGTGCCAGCAGTGCCTTTCCGGGTTTGAGGACTGAAGCTTTCTTT. Encoded protein: CASSAFPGLRTEAFF.

On this clone itself: The junction shows a germline mismatch at one end, possibly a read error. V is TRBV28 and J is TRBJ2-6; 7 bases fit TRBD2. The CDR3 totals 15 residues. Germline CDR1 MDHEN, CDR2 SYDVKM. The CDR3 region is CASSRTSPGANGLTF. The CDR3 coding sequence is TGTGCCAGCAGCCGGACTAGTCCTGGGGCCAACGGCCTGACTTTC. The full variable domain, with the rest looked up from reference TRBV28 and TRBJ2-6, is DVKVTQSSRYLVKRTGEKVFLECVQDMDHENMFWYRQDPGLGLRLIYFSYDVKMKEKGDIPEGYSVSREKKERFSLILESASTNQTSMYLCASSRTSPGANGLTFGAGSRLTVL.

V gene TRBV5-1 combines with J gene TRBJ2-7, with 7 positions matching TRBD1. The germline V gene has CDR1 SGHRS and CDR2 YFSETQ. The V segment lost 4 bases and the J segment 2 bases; nucleotides outside the gene matches: 6. The CDR3 covers 14 residues. The CDR3 is CASSPPGQTYEQYF. CDR3 nucleotide sequence: TGCGCCAGCAGCCCCCCGGGACAGACCTACGAGCAGTACTTC. The full variable domain, completed using reference TRBV5-1 and TRBJ2-7, is KAGVTQTPRYLIKTRGQQVTLSCSPISGHRSVSWYQQTPGQGLQFLFEYFSETQRNKGNFPGRFSGRQFSNSRSEMNVSTLELGDSALYLCASSPPGQTYEQYFGPGTRLTVT.

This clone was detected once. The chain couples TRBV9 to TRBJ2-7, with 11 bases aligning to TRBD2. Trimming took 3 bases from V and 5 from J; bases not matched to a gene: 7. This CDR3 is 15 amino acids long. CDR1 and CDR2 (germline): SGDLS, YYNGEE. CDR3 DNA: TGTGCCAGCAGCGGATTAGCGGGAGGGCCCAACGAGCAGTACTTC. This gives the protein CASSGLAGGPNEQYF.

This rearrangement joins TRBV27 to TRBJ2-7; 8 bases align to TRBD2. CDR1 and CDR2 from the germline V gene are MNHEY and SMNVEV (reference sequence). The CDR3 consists of 15 residues. Germline trimming cut 5 bases from V and 4 bases from J; bases unmatched to any gene: 10. CDR3 nucleotides: TGTGCCAGCAGTCTTGATTTTGGGACTAGTTACGAGCAGTACTTC. It translates to CASSLDFGTSYEQYF.

This chain uses TRBV27 with TRBJ2-7, with D possibly being TRBD1 (6 bases). Germline CDR1 reads MNHEY; CDR2 reads SMNVEV (reference sequence). V was clipped by 2 bases and J by 3 bases, with 14 bases between them. This CDR3 is 15 amino acids long. The CDR3 DNA reads TGTGCCAGCAGTTTACGTCGGACAGTAAACTACGAGCAGTACTTC. Residues: CASSLRRTVNYEQYF.